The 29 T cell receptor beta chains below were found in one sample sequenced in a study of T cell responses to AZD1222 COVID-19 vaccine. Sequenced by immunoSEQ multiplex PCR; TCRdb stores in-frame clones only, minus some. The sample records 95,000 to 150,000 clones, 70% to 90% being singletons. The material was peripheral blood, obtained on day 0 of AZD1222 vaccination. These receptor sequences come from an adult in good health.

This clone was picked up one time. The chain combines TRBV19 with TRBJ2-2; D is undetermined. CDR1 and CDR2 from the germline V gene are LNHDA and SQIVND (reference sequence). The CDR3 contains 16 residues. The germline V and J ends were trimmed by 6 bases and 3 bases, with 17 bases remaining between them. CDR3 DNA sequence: TGTGCCAGTAGCCCTCTGGACCAATCGGACACCGGGGAGCTGTTTTTT. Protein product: CASSPLDQSDTGELFF.

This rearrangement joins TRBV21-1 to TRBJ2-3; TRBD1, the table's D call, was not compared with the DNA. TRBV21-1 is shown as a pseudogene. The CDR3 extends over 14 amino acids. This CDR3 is CASSKGAHTDTQYF. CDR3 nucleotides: TGTGCCAGCAGCAAAGGGGCCCACACAGATACGCAGTATTTT.

Written as DNA, the CDR3 is TGTGCCAGCAACCTAGGCGGCAATGAGCAGTTCTTC. Translated, it gives CASNLGGNEQFF. V and J are TRBV9 and TRBJ2-1; D gene unclear. V shed 6 bases and J shed 6 bases, with 10 bases lying between them. Germline V CDR1 and CDR2: SGDLS, YYNGEE. CDR3 length: 12 residues.

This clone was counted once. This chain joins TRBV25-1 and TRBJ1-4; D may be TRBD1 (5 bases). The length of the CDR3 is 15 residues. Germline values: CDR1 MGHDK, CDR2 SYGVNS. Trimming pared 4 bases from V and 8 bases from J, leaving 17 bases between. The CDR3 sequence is CASSGVRGEREKLFF. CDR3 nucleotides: TGTGCCAGCAGTGGGGTTAGAGGGGAGCGGGAAAAACTGTTTTTT.

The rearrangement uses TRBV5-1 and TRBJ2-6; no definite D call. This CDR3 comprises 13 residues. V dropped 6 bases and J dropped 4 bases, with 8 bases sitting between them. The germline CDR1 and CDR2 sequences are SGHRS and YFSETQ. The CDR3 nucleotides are TGCGCCAGCAATCAGGCCGGGGCCAACGTCCTGACTTTC. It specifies CASNQAGANVLTF. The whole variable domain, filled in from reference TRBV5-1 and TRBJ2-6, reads KAGVTQTPRYLIKTRGQQVTLSCSPISGHRSVSWYQQTPGQGLQFLFEYFSETQRNKGNFPGRFSGRQFSNSRSEMNVSTLELGDSALYLCASNQAGANVLTFGAGSRLTVL.

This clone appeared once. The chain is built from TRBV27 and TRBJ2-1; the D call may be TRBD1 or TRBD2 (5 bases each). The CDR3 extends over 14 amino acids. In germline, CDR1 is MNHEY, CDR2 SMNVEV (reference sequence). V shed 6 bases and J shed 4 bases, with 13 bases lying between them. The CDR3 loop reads CASSGTLRYNEQFF. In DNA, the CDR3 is TGTGCCAGCAGCGGGACCCTGAGATACAATGAGCAGTTCTTC.

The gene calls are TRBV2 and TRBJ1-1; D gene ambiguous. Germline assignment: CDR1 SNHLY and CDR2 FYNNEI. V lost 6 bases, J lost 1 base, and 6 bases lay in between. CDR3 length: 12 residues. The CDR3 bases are TGTGCCAGCAGAGAGGCGAACACTGAAGCTTTCTTT. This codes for CASREANTEAFF.

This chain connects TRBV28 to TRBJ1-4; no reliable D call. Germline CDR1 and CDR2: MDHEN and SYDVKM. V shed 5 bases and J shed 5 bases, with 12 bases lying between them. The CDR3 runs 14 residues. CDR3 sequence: CASSPIYGNEKLFF. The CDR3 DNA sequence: TGTGCCAGCAGTCCGATATACGGGAATGAAAAACTGTTTTTT.

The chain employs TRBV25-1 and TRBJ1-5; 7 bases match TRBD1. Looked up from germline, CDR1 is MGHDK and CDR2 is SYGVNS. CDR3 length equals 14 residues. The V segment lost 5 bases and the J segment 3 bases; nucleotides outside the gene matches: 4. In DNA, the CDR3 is TGTGCCAGCAGTTGGGGACAGTCCAATCAGCCCCAGCATTTT. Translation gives CASSWGQSNQPQHF.

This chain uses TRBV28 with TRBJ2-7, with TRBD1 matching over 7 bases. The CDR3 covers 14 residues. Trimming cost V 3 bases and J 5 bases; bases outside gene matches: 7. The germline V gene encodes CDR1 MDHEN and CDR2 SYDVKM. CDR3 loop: CASSFEGAQNEQYF. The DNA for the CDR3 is TGTGCCAGCAGTTTTGAGGGGGCACAGAACGAGCAGTACTTC.

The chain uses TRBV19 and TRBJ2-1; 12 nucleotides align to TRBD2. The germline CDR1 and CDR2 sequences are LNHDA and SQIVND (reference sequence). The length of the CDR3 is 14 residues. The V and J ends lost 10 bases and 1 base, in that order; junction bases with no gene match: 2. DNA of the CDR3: TGTGCCACCCTAGCGGGAGGGTCCTACAATGAGCAGTTCTTC. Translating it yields CATLAGGSYNEQFF.

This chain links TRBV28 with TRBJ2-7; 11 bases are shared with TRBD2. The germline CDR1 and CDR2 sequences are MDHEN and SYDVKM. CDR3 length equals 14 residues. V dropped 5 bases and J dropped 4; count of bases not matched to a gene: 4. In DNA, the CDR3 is TGTGCCAGCAGTGCCGCTAGCGGGAGGTACGAGCAGTACTTC. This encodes CASSAASGRYEQYF.

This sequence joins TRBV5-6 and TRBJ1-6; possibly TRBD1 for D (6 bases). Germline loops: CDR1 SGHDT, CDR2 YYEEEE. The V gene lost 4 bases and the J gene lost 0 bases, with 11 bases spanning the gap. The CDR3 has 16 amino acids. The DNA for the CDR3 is TGTGCCAGCAGCGTGACAGGCAGCTCCTATAATTCACCCCTCCACTTT. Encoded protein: CASSVTGSSYNSPLHF. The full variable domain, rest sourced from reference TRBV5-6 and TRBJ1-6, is DAGVTQSPTHLIKTRGQQVTLRCSPKSGHDTVSWYQQALGQGPQFIFQYYEEEERQRGNFPDRFSGHQFPNYSSELNVNALLLGDSALYLCASSVTGSSYNSPLHFGNGTRLTVT.

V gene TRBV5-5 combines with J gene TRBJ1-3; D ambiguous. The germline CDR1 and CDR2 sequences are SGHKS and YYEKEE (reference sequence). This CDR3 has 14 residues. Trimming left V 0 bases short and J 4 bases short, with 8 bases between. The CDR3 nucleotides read TGTGCCAGCAGCTTGGAGGCTCGAGGAAACACCATATATTTT. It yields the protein CASSLEARGNTIYF.

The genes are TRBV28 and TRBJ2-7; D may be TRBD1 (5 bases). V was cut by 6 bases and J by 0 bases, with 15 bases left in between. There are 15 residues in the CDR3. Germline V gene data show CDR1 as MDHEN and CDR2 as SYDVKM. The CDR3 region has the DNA TGTGCCAGCAGGGCCTTGGGGCAGGGCTCCTACGAGCAGTACTTC. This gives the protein CASRALGQGSYEQYF. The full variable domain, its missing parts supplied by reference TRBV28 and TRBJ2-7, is DVKVTQSSRYLVKRTGEKVFLECVQDMDHENMFWYRQDPGLGLRLIYFSYDVKMKEKGDIPEGYSVSREKKERFSLILESASTNQTSMYLCASRALGQGSYEQYFGPGTRLTVT.

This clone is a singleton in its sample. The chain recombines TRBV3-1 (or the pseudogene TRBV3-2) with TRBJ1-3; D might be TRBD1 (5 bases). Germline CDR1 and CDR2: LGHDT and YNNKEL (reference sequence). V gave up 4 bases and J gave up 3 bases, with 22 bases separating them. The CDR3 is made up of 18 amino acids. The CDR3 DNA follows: TGTGCCAGCAGCCCGGTCGGGGCAGGACCCCCTCTTGGAAACACCATATATTTT. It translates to CASSPVGAGPPLGNTIYF.

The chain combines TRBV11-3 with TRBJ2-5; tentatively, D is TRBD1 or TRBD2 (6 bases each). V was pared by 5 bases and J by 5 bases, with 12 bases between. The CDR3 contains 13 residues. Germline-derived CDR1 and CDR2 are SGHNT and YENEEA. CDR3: CASSRGPGETQYF. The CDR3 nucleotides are TGTGCCAGCAGCCGGGGGCCAGGGGAGACCCAGTACTTC.

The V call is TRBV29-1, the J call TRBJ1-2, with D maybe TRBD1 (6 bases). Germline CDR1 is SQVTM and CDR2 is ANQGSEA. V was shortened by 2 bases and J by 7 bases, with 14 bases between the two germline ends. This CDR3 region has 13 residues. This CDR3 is CSVEPGGALGYTF. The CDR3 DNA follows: TGCAGCGTTGAACCCGGGGGGGCACTTGGCTACACCTTC. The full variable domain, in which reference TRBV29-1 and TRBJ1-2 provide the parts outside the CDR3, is SAVISQKPSRDICQRGTSLTIQCQVDSQVTMMFWYRQQPGQSLTLIATANQGSEATYESGFVIDKFPISRPNLTFSTLTVSNMSPEDSSIYLCSVEPGGALGYTFGSGTRLTVV.

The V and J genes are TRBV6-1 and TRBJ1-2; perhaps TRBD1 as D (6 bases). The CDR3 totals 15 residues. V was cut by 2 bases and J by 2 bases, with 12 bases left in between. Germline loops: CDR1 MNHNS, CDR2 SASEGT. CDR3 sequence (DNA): TGTGCCAGCAGTGAATACAGGGAGGGGAACTATGGCTACACCTTC. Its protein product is CASSEYREGNYGYTF.

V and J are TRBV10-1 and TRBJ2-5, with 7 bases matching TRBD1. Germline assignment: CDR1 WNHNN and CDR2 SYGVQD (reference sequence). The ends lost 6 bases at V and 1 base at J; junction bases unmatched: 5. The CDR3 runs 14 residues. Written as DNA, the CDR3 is TGCGCCAGCAGCTACCGGGACAGCCAAGAGACCCAGTACTTC. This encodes CASSYRDSQETQYF.

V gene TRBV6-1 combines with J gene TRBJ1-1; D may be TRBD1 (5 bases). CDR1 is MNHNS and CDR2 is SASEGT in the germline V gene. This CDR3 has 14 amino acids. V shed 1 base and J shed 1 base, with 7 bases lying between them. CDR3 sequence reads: CASSEGGGNTEAFF. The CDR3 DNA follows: TGTGCCAGCAGTGAAGGGGGGGGGAACACTGAAGCTTTCTTT.

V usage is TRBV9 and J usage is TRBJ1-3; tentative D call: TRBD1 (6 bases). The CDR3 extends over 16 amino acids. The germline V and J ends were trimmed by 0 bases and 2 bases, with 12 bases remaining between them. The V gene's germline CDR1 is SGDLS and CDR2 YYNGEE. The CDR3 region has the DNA TGTGCCAGCAGCGTAGGGTATCAGGGGCCTGGAAACACCATATATTTT. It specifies CASSVGYQGPGNTIYF. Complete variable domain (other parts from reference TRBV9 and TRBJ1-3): DSGVTQTPKHLITATGQRVTLRCSPRSGDLSVYWYQQSLDQGLQFLIQYYNGEERAKGNILERFSAQQFPDLHSELNLSSLELGDSALYFCASSVGYQGPGNTIYFGEGSWLTVV.

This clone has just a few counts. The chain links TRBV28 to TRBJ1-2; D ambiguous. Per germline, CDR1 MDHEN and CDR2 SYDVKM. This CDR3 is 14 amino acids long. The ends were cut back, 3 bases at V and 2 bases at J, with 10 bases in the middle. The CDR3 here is CASSFVRVNYGYTF. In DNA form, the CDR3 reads TGTGCCAGCAGTTTTGTTAGGGTAAACTATGGCTACACCTTC.

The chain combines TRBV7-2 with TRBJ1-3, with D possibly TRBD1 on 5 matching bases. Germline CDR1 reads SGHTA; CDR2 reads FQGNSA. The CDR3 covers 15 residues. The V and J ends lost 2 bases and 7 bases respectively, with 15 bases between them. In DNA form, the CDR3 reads TGTGCCAGCAGCTTAACCCGACAGCTAGGGAACACCATATATTTT. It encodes CASSLTRQLGNTIYF.

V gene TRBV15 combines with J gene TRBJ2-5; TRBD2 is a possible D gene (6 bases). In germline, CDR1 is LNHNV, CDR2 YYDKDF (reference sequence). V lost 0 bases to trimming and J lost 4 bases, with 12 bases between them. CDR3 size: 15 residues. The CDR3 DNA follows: TGTGCCACCAGCAGAGATAACATCGGGGGAGAGACCCAGTACTTC. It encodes CATSRDNIGGETQYF.

The DNA of the CDR3 is TGTGCCAGCAGTCCAACTAGCGGGAGGGCCGTAGCCAAAAACATTCAGTACTTC. Amino acids: CASSPTSGRAVAKNIQYF. J is TRBJ2-4 and V is TRBV28, with 13 bases lining up with TRBD2. The CDR3 is made up of 18 amino acids. J was trimmed by 0 bases and V by 5 bases; bases with no gene match: 7. Germline V lookup: CDR1 MDHEN, CDR2 SYDVKM.

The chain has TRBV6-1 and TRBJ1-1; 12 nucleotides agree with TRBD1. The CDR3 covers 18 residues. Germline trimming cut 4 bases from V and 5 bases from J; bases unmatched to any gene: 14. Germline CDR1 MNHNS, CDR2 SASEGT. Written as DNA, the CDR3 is TGTGCCAGCAGTGGGTTTGGAGGGACAGGGGGCGCAGGGACTGAAGCTTTCTTT. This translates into CASSGFGGTGGAGTEAFF.

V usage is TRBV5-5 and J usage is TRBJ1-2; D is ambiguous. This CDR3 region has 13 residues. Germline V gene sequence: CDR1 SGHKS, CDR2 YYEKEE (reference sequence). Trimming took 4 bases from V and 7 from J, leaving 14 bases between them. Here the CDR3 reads CASSPSKGGGYTF. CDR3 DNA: TGTGCCAGCAGCCCCTCGAAGGGAGGTGGCTACACCTTC.

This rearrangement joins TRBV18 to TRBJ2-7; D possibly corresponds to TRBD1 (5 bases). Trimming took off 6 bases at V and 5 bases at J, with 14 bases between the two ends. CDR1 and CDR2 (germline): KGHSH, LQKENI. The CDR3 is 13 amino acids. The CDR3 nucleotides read TGTGCCAGCTCCTCTACTCAGGGCCACGAGCAGTACTTC. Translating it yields CASSSTQGHEQYF.